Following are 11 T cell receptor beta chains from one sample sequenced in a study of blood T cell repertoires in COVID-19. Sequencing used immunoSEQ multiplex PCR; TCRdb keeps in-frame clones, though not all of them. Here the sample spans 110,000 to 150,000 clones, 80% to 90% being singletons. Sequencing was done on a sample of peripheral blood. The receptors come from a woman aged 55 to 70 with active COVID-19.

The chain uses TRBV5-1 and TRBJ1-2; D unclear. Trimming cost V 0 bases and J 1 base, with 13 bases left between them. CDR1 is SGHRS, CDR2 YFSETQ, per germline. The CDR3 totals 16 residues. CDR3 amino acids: CASSLDPVSLNYGYTF. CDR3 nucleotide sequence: TGCGCCAGCAGCTTGGATCCGGTGTCCCTTAACTATGGCTACACCTTC.

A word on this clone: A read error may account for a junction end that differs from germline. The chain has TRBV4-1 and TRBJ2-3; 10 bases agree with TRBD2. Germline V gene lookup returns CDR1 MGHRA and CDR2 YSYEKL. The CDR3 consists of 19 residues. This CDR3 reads CASRQIGLKASGSADTQYF. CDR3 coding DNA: TGCGCCAGCCGCCAAATAGGACTGAAGGCTAGCGGGAGTGCAGATACGCAGTATTTT.

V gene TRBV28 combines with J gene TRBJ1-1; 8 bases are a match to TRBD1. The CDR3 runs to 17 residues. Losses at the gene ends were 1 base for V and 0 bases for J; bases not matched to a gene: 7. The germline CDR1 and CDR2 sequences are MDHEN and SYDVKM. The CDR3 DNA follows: TGTGCCAGCAGTTTATCTTCCACAGGGGGGATGAACACTGAAGCTTTCTTT. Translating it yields CASSLSSTGGMNTEAFF.

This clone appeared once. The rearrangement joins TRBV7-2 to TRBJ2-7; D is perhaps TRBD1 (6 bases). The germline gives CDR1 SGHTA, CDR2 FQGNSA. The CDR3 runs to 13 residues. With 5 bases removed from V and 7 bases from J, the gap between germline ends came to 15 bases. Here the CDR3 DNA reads TGTGCCAGCAGCGAACAGGGTATTCTTGAGCAGTACTTC. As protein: CASSEQGILEQYF.

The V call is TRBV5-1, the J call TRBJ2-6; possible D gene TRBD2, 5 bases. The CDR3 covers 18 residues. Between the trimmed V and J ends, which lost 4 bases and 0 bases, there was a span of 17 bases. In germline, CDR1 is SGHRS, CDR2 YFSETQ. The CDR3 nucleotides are TGCGCCAGCAGCCGCGCCGGACTCGCTTCCTCTGGGGCCAACGTCCTGACTTTC. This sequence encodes CASSRAGLASSGANVLTF.

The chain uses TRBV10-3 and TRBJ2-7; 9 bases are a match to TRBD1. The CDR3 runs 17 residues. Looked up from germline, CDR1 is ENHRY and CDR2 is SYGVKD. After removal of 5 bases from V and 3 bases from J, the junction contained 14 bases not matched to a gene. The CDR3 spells CAISRRGVGQGRYEQYF. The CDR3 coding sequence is TGTGCCATCAGTCGGAGAGGGGTGGGACAGGGTCGCTACGAGCAGTACTTC.

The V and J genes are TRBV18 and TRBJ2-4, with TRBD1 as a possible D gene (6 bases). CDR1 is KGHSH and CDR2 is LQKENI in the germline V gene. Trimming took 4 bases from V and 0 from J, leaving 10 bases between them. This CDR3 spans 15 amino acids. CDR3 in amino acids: CASSLDRLAKNIQYF. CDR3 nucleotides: TGTGCCAGCTCACTGGACAGATTAGCCAAAAACATTCAGTACTTC.

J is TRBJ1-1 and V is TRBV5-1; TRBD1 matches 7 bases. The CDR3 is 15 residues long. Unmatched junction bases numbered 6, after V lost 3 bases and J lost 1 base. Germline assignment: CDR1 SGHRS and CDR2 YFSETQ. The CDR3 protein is CASSSTGQENTEAFF. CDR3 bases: TGCGCCAGCAGCTCGACAGGACAGGAGAACACTGAAGCTTTCTTT.

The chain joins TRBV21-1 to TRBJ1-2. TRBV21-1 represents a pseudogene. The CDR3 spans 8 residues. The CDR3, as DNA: TGTGCCAACGAGGGCAACACCTTC. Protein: CANEGNTF.

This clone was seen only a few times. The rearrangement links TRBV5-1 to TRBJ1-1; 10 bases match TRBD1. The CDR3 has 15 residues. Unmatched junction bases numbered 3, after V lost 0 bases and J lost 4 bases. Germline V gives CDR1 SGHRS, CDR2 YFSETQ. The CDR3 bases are TGCGCCAGCAGCTTGGAGACAGGGGGCAGCACTGAAGCTTTCTTT. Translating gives CASSLETGGSTEAFF.

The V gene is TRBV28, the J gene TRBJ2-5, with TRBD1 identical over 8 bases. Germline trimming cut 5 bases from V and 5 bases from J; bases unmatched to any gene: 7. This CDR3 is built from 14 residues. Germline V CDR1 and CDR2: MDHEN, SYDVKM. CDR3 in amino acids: CASSLQGVGETQYF. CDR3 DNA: TGTGCCAGCAGTCTACAGGGGGTTGGGGAGACCCAGTACTTC.